Following are 21 T cell receptor beta chains from one sample sequenced in a study of cytomegalovirus exposure and HLA in healthy donors. It was with 60 Vbeta and 13 Jbeta primers that the PCR ran. Here immunoSEQ multiplex PCR was the method, and the copy in TCRdb shows in-frame clones only, minus some. The profile shows about 67,000 clones, over 75% of them singletons. The sample was PBMCs. These receptors were obtained from a woman in her thirties in good health and CMV-seronegative.

The chain links TRBV29-1 to TRBJ2-2; D may be TRBD1 (6 bases). Germline V lookup: CDR1 SQVTM, CDR2 ANQGSEA. The CDR3 contains 14 residues. V gave up 4 bases and J gave up 0 bases, with 9 bases separating them. The CDR3 spells CSVGGGTNTGELFF. The DNA of the CDR3 is TGCAGCGTTGGAGGGGGTACGAACACCGGGGAGCTGTTTTTT.

As concerns this clone: This CDR3 is also generated by other DNA sequences in the sample. The CDR3 DNA reads TGTGCCTGGAGTGTACGGAGGAACACTGAAGCTTTCTTT. This encodes CAWSVRRNTEAFF. This chain connects TRBV30 to TRBJ1-1; D is ambiguous. The CDR3 totals 13 residues. Trimming shortened V by 0 bases and J by 1 base, and 6 bases separated the two germline ends. Germline CDR1 and CDR2: GTSNPN and SVGIG (reference sequence).

The chain is built from TRBV29-1 and TRBJ1-2; tentatively, D is TRBD1 (5 bases). Trimming stripped 5 bases from V and 5 bases from J, with 15 bases between. CDR1 SQVTM and CDR2 ANQGSEA come from the germline V gene. This CDR3 has 13 residues. In nucleotides, the CDR3 is TGCAGCGTTTTGGAACAGTGGACATATGGCTACACCTTC. Protein product: CSVLEQWTYGYTF.

The genes are TRBV29-1 and TRBJ2-5; 14 bases match TRBD2. V lost 3 bases, J lost 3 bases, and 0 bases stayed unmatched. Germline CDR1 reads SQVTM; CDR2 reads ANQGSEA. The CDR3 loop spans 14 amino acids. CDR3: CSVETSGGEETQYF. CDR3 nucleotides: TGCAGCGTTGAGACTAGCGGGGGGGAAGAGACCCAGTACTTC.

V is TRBV11-2 and J is TRBJ2-5, with 7 bases lining up with TRBD1. CDR3 length: 19 amino acids. The germline CDR1 and CDR2 sequences are SGHAT and FQNNGV. V trimming: 5 bases; J trimming: 1 base; junction bases outside the gene matches: 19. For the CDR3, the DNA is TGTGCCAGCAGCCTCGCCGGACAGGATTCTCTCTGGGTCCAAGAGACCCAGTACTTC. Protein sequence: CASSLAGQDSLWVQETQYF. Drawing the rest from reference TRBV11-2 and TRBJ2-5, the complete variable domain is EAGVAQSPRYKIIEKRQSVAFWCNPISGHATLYWYQQILGQGPKLLIQFQNNGVVDDSQLPKDRFSAERLKGVDSTLKIQPAKLEDSAVYLCASSLAGQDSLWVQETQYFGPGTRLLVL.

The genes are TRBV7-2 and TRBJ1-3; 8 bases are a match to TRBD1. CDR1 and CDR2 (germline): SGHTA, FQGNSA. The CDR3 extends over 15 amino acids. Trimming removed 3 bases from V and 6 bases from J; junction bases left unmatched: 7. The CDR3 spells CASSLTGVRANTIYF. The CDR3, as DNA: TGTGCCAGCAGCTTGACAGGGGTTCGGGCAAACACCATATATTTT.

This chain connects TRBV30 to TRBJ2-7; 7 bases align to TRBD1. The CDR3 sequence is 11 residues long. V was pared by 5 bases and J by 7 bases, with 5 bases of the junction left unmatched. Germline assignment: CDR1 GTSNPN and CDR2 SVGIG (reference sequence). The CDR3 is CAWDRVGEQYF. The CDR3 DNA reads TGTGCCTGGGACAGGGTGGGGGAGCAGTACTTC.

This chain connects TRBV6-1 to TRBJ1-1; D gene unclear. Trimming pared 3 bases from V and 0 bases from J, leaving 14 bases between. Germline V gives CDR1 MNHNS, CDR2 SASEGT. The CDR3 has 16 amino acids. The CDR3 sequence is CASSEYSDALNTEAFF. Written as DNA, the CDR3 is TGTGCCAGCAGTGAGTATTCCGATGCGCTGAACACTGAAGCTTTCTTT.

The chain recombines TRBV9 with TRBJ1-1; D remains unclear. V was clipped by 1 base and J by 1 base, with 5 bases between them. Germline lookup yields CDR1 SGDLS and CDR2 YYNGEE. CDR3 length equals 13 residues. The CDR3 coding sequence is TGTGCCAGCAGCGTAAGACAGAACACTGAAGCTTTCTTT. This encodes CASSVRQNTEAFF.

The chain recombines TRBV4-1 with TRBJ2-7; TRBD1 matches 8 bases. V shed 1 base and J 5 bases; nucleotides not matched to a gene: 7. CDR1 MGHRA and CDR2 YSYEKL come from the germline V gene. The CDR3 sequence is 15 residues long. The CDR3 reads CASSQGRTGSDEQYF. The CDR3 DNA is TGCGCCAGCAGCCAAGGACGGACAGGGTCGGACGAGCAGTACTTC.

The chain recombines TRBV6-1 with TRBJ2-7; no definite D call. The germline CDR1 and CDR2 sequences are MNHNS and SASEGT. V was clipped by 2 bases and J by 1 base, with 6 bases between them. The CDR3 consists of 13 residues. The CDR3 is CASSESISYEQYF. The CDR3, as DNA: TGTGCCAGCAGTGAAAGCATTTCCTACGAGCAGTACTTC.

V gene TRBV11-3 combines with J gene TRBJ2-2; unclear D gene. The germline V gene has CDR1 SGHNT and CDR2 YENEEA. Trimming left V 4 bases short and J 3 bases short, with 9 bases between. The CDR3 is 14 amino acids. CDR3 sequence reads: CASSSAGYTGELFF. Here the CDR3 DNA reads TGTGCCAGCAGCTCGGCCGGGTACACCGGGGAGCTGTTTTTT.

The V and J genes are TRBV28 and TRBJ1-5, with D possibly being TRBD1 (6 bases). Between the trimmed V and J ends, which lost 6 bases and 7 bases, there was a span of 10 bases. CDR1 MDHEN and CDR2 SYDVKM come from the germline V gene. There are 12 residues in the CDR3. The CDR3 protein is CASRQGSQPQHF. As DNA, the CDR3 is TGTGCCAGCAGACAGGGCTCCCAGCCCCAGCATTTT.

The gene calls are TRBV4-1 and TRBJ2-7; D is possibly TRBD1 (5 bases). CDR3 size: 15 residues. V gave up 4 bases and J gave up 6 bases, with 19 bases separating them. Per germline, CDR1 MGHRA and CDR2 YSYEKL. The CDR3 spells CASSLGQGKAGEQYF. The CDR3 DNA follows: TGCGCCAGCAGCCTGGGCCAGGGCAAGGCTGGCGAGCAGTACTTC.

V usage is TRBV6-6 and J usage is TRBJ2-5; possibly TRBD2 for D (6 bases). The CDR3 is 14 amino acids. Trimming shortened V by 8 bases and J by 6 bases, and 19 bases separated the two germline ends. Germline V gene lookup returns CDR1 MNHNY and CDR2 SVGAGI (reference sequence). The CDR3 DNA reads TGTGCCAGCCACGACGGCGGGGTTCCGAAGACCCAGTACTTC. This sequence encodes CASHDGGVPKTQYF.

This clone appeared a few times. The CDR3 DNA is TGTGCCAGCAGCGTATCGGGGGAAGCTGGAAACACCATATATTTT. Protein: CASSVSGEAGNTIYF. The chain combines TRBV9 with TRBJ1-3, with D maybe TRBD1 (5 bases). CDR1 is SGDLS, CDR2 YYNGEE, per germline. The CDR3 spans 15 residues. Deletions cut 1 base from V and 2 bases from J, with 10 bases between.

The chain joins TRBV5-1 to TRBJ1-1, with a tentative D call TRBD1 (6 bases). The germline gives CDR1 SGHRS, CDR2 YFSETQ. The ends were cut back, 4 bases at V and 1 base at J, with 8 bases in the middle. The CDR3 has 13 residues. In DNA form, the CDR3 reads TGCGCCAGCAGCAGGACAGAGAACACTGAAGCTTTCTTT. Amino acids: CASSRTENTEAFF.

The V and J genes are TRBV15 and TRBJ1-1; no definite D call. This CDR3 spans 15 amino acids. Germline V gene sequence: CDR1 LNHNV, CDR2 YYDKDF (reference sequence). Trimming removed 0 bases at V and 5 bases at J, with 13 bases between. The CDR3 nucleotides are TGTGCCACCAGCAGAGATGCGGGTTGGGAAACTGAAGCTTTCTTT. Protein sequence: CATSRDAGWETEAFF. Filled out from reference TRBV15 and TRBJ1-1, the complete variable domain reads DAMVIQNPRYQVTQFGKPVTLSCSQTLNHNVMYWYQQKSSQAPKLLFHYYDKDFNNEADTPDNFQSRRPNTSFCFLDIRSPGLGDTAMYLCATSRDAGWETEAFFGQGTRLTVV.

V gene TRBV7-8 combines with J gene TRBJ2-7; D unclear. V lost 5 bases and J lost 2, with 13 bases in between. The CDR3 spans 14 residues. Germline V gives CDR1 SGHVS, CDR2 FQNEAQ. CDR3 coding DNA: TGTGCCAGCAGCCTCGCGAGAGGTACCTACGAGCAGTACTTC. Translation gives CASSLARGTYEQYF.

The V and J genes are TRBV29-1 and TRBJ2-3; no definite D call. This CDR3 has 13 amino acids. Germline lookup yields CDR1 SQVTM and CDR2 ANQGSEA. V lost 3 bases, J lost 2 bases, and 9 bases lay in between. CDR3 in DNA: TGCAGCGTTGATTGGAGAGCCACAGATACGCAGTATTTT. Protein: CSVDWRATDTQYF.

The chain's CDR3 is CASSPGIVAKNIQYF. CDR3 nucleotides: TGTGCCAGCAGCCCCGGGATAGTAGCCAAAAACATTCAGTACTTC. This rearrangement joins TRBV5-4 to TRBJ2-4, with D maybe TRBD2 (5 bases). Per the germline V gene, CDR1 is SGHNT and CDR2 is YYREEE (reference sequence). V dropped 4 bases and J dropped 0 bases, with 11 bases sitting between them. This CDR3 is built from 15 residues.